Listed here are 7 T cell receptor beta chains from one sample, sequenced in a study of cytomegalovirus exposure and HLA in healthy donors. This PCR relied on a set of 60 Vbeta primers and 13 Jbeta primers. The assay was immunoSEQ multiplex PCR, and TCRdb's table has in-frame clones only and misses some. The sample records 100,000 to 150,000 clones, roughly 74% being singletons. The specimen was PBMCs. Every receptor here comes from a woman in her 50s in good health and CMV-seropositive.

The rearrangement uses TRBV6-5 and TRBJ2-7; D call uncertain. With 4 bases removed from V and 6 bases from J, the gap between germline ends came to 7 bases. Per germline, CDR1 MNHEY and CDR2 SVGAGI. This CDR3 has 11 amino acids. This CDR3 is CASSWAGEQYF. The CDR3 DNA reads TGTGCCAGCAGTTGGGCCGGCGAGCAGTACTTC.

The rearrangement uses TRBV7-2 and TRBJ1-2; 7 bases match TRBD1. CDR1 is SGHTA, CDR2 FQGNSA, per germline. The V and J ends lost 1 base and 5 bases, in that order; junction bases with no gene match: 10. The CDR3 spans 16 residues. In DNA form, the CDR3 reads TGTGCCAGCAGCTTAGTTAAGGGGGCGGGGGGTTATGGCTACACCTTC. It is translated as CASSLVKGAGGYGYTF.

This clone was seen a single time. The CDR3 loop reads CASSLGGSNQPQHF. CDR3 DNA: TGTGCCAGCAGTCTTGGGGGGAGCAATCAGCCCCAGCATTTT. The chain combines TRBV28 with TRBJ1-5; a possible D gene is TRBD1 (5 bases). The CDR3 has 14 amino acids. From germline, CDR1 is MDHEN and CDR2 SYDVKM. Trimming removed 5 bases at V and 1 base at J, with 9 bases between.

This clone was seen a handful of times. J is TRBJ1-3 and V is TRBV27, with a possible D match to TRBD1 (6 bases). Germline CDR1 and CDR2: MNHEY and SMNVEV (reference sequence). With 5 bases removed from V and 0 bases from J, the gap between germline ends came to 17 bases. This CDR3 contains 17 residues. The CDR3 spells CASSRKMDSISGNTIYF. The CDR3, as DNA: TGTGCCAGCAGTCGCAAAATGGACAGCATCTCTGGAAACACCATATATTTT.

This chain uses TRBV29-1 with TRBJ1-1; D call uncertain. CDR3 length: 14 residues. Trimming left V 2 bases short and J 1 base short, with 11 bases between. In germline, CDR1 is SQVTM, CDR2 ANQGSEA. The CDR3 protein is CSVENRRKNTEAFF. The DNA for the CDR3 is TGCAGCGTTGAAAATCGGAGGAAGAACACTGAAGCTTTCTTT.

This clone was detected only once. The chain uses TRBV28 and TRBJ1-2, with TRBD1 matching over 9 bases. The CDR3 is made up of 16 amino acids. CDR1 is MDHEN, CDR2 SYDVKM, per germline. V dropped 1 base and J dropped 4; count of bases not matched to a gene: 7. CDR3 loop: CASSLSQGQGTYGYTF. CDR3 DNA sequence: TGTGCCAGCAGTTTATCCCAGGGACAGGGAACCTATGGCTACACCTTC.

The chain joins TRBV9 to TRBJ1-2; TRBD1 aligns across 8 bases. Trimming at V came to 6 bases and at J to 2 bases, leaving 6 bases not matched to a gene. This CDR3 region has 14 residues. CDR1 and CDR2 from the germline V gene are SGDLS and YYNGEE. CDR3 residues: CASTRGQENYGYTF. The CDR3 bases are TGTGCCAGCACTCGGGGACAGGAAAACTATGGCTACACCTTC.